One T cell receptor beta chain is described in this entry. Antigen: not known. One base away lies a much larger clone, so this may be a sequencing read error. This entry is derived from a study of tumor-infiltrating lymphocytes in primary liver carcinoma. In the study overall: The patients presented with primary liver carcinoma, which was managed through surgical resection. Overall study findings and caveats: Among the pair types, tumor region pairs showed more overlap than tumor-adjacent and tumor-blood pairs.

Unsorted whole blood yielded the blood RNA, and germline DNA was also extracted. With a constant-region primer, TCR beta cDNA was made from 500 ng of total RNA. Three nested multiplex PCR rounds, a slightly modified ARM-PCR, produced the libraries for TCR beta. TRBV1-TRBV30 forward primers and a C-beta reverse primer were used in the first two PCR rounds, which each ran for approximately 9 cycles. TCRdb reprocessed the multiplex PCR reads via MiXCR and lists one record per CDR3 protein. The table has a few hundred thousand distinct CDR3 sequences, 50% to 60% seen once. Germline loops: CDR1 MNHNY, CDR2 SVGAGI (reference sequence). The CDR3 is 15 residues long.

This sequence originates from a young woman with primary liver carcinoma and hepatitis B virus infection. Sequenced: peripheral blood. This sequence joins TRBV6-6 and TRBJ2-5; weak D call: TRBD1 (6 bases). The CDR3, as DNA: TGTGGCAGCAGTTATTGGGGGCAGGCACAAGAGACCCAGTACTTC. This codes for CGSSYWGQAQETQYF.